This T cell receptor (beta chain) came from a study of blood T cell repertoires in COVID-19 (dated by TCRdb to about 2020). Study-wide context: Samples covering the acute and convalescent phases of COVID-19 were provided by collaborators in the United States, Italy and Spain. Samples were obtained from the ongoing ImmuneRACE study (first 160 participants) and from about 1,300 subjects provided by 6 global collaborators. Where HLA class I and class II types were available, the types were taken from metadata supplied by the sample provider, not from assay-based typing. The material from the prospective study consisted of cDNA or gDNA derived from T cells, B-cell-depleted T cells, or PBMCs. The sample metadata nearly always contained a de-identified subject ID, COVID-19 status, age in years and sex. The repertoires were released in a freely available public database meant as a resource for research on the immune response to SARS-CoV-2. Subjects who had been exposed to COVID-19, were actively infected with it, or had recovered from it provided the deeply sampled blood TCRbeta repertoires that made up the dataset.

TCRbeta CDR3 regions were amplified from genomic DNA using the immunoSEQ Assay, a bias-controlled multiplex PCR. In the source study's methods: The number of nucleated cells in each sample was estimated by amplification of reference gene primers within the assay. To quantify the absolute abundance of each unique TCRbeta CDR3 rearrangement, sequence reads were collapsed and filtered. For each sample, productive Simpson clonality was calculated as the square root of Simpson's diversity index over productive rearrangements. TCRdb took this table from immuneACCESS and kept in-frame rearrangements with V and J called. Such tables lack part of the clones; where checked against another copy, unresolved V genes explain under half of the gap, and the rest is unexplained. V and J calls plus clone size are reproduced from that table; the DNA served to infer D and trimming. The table for this sample lists roughly 300,000 clones; about nine tenths of them were counted only once. The biggest ten clones account for 1.5% to 2% of the sample.

Overall study outcomes, separate from this receptor: Clinical and demographic metadata were provided uncurated, with the amount varying by source and participant.

In Seattle, one collaborating source enrolled patients while the infection was active and tracked those patients longitudinally over the course of disease. Whole blood was collected in K2EDTA tubes by collaborating institutions according to the institutions' own protocols. For TCRbeta analysis, collaborators shipped samples as frozen whole blood, isolated PBMCs, or DNA extracted from either of those sample types. Taken from the germline V gene (reference sequence), the CDR1 and CDR2 loops are LNHDA and SQIVND. From the cysteine up to the phenylalanine, the CDR3 has a length of 13 residues. Just the 39-base CDR3 DNA is kept, in frame starting at base 1. Between the V and J ends, shortened by 1 base and 5 bases respectively, the junction contains 6 bases. A note on this clone: Its antigen remains unidentified. No much larger clonotype is one base removed from it; base qualities were not supplied.

Sequenced material: peripheral blood. Recombination connected TRBV19 to TRBJ2-1, with the D gene not confidently named. The receptor's source is a woman under 40 with COVID-19, enrolled during active disease. The DNA is TGTGCCAGTAGTATAGGGGCAGACAATGAGCAGTTCTTC. Its translation reads: CASSIGADNEQFF.